These 8 T cell receptor beta chains share one sample of origin, sequenced in a study of radiotherapy plus CTLA-4 blockade in lung cancer. The method was immunoSEQ multiplex PCR; TCRdb's version includes in-frame clones alone and lacks a portion of them. The table includes tens of thousands of clones, 70% to 90% detected once. Here the sequenced sample was peripheral blood, taken from a patient treated with radiotherapy plus ipilimumab. The receptors shown here come from a human donor with non-small cell lung cancer that progressed on radiotherapy plus ipilimumab.

The V call is TRBV4-3, the J call TRBJ2-3, with D unclear. V lost 1 base to trimming and J lost 2 bases, with 10 bases between them. Germline loops: CDR1 LGHNA, CDR2 YSLEER. This CDR3 region has 15 residues. The DNA of the CDR3 is TGCGCCAGCAGCCAAGTCTTCGGCTACACAGATACGCAGTATTTT. This encodes CASSQVFGYTDTQYF.

The V gene is TRBV7-8, the J gene TRBJ1-4; D uncertain. The germline CDR1 and CDR2 sequences are SGHVS and FQNEAQ. The CDR3 spans 14 residues. Trimming shortened V by 5 bases and J by 2 bases, and 9 bases separated the two germline ends. The CDR3 loop is CASSIGVTNEKLFF. The CDR3 coding sequence is TGTGCCAGCAGCATTGGGGTCACTAATGAAAAACTGTTTTTT.

V is TRBV21-1 and J is TRBJ2-5. TRBV21-1 counts as a pseudogene. The CDR3 is 14 amino acids. The DNA for the CDR3 is TGTGCCAGCAGCCGGGGACCCCCAGGGGAGACCCAGTACTTC. As protein: CASSRGPPGETQYF.

This sequence joins TRBV7-8 and TRBJ2-7; 8 bases line up with TRBD2. This CDR3 region has 14 residues. V lost 2 bases to trimming and J lost 3 bases; unmatched junction nucleotides: 3. In germline, CDR1 is SGHVS, CDR2 FQNEAQ. The chain's CDR3 is CASSLKGLVYEQYF. CDR3 coding DNA: TGTGCCAGCAGCTTAAAGGGACTAGTCTACGAGCAGTACTTC.

The gene calls are TRBV9 and TRBJ2-2, with D possibly TRBD2 on 5 matching bases. V was shortened by 0 bases and J by 7 bases, with 13 bases between the two germline ends. The CDR3 is made up of 15 amino acids. Looked up from germline, CDR1 is SGDLS and CDR2 is YYNGEE. The CDR3 nucleotides are TGTGCCAGCAGCGTAGGTTATGGCGGAGGCGGGGAGCTGTTTTTT. Translation: CASSVGYGGGGELFF.

The rearrangement uses TRBV6-5 and TRBJ1-1; D is ambiguous. In germline, CDR1 is MNHEY, CDR2 SVGAGI. The CDR3 contains 13 residues. V was pared by 8 bases and J by 1 base, with 11 bases between. The CDR3 nucleotides read TGTGCCAGCTTCCGACCGGAGAACACTGAAGCTTTCTTT. This sequence encodes CASFRPENTEAFF.

In its sample, this clone was seen a few times. V and J are TRBV18 and TRBJ2-3; TRBD2 matches at 7 bases. The V segment lost 3 bases and the J segment 3 bases; nucleotides outside the gene matches: 9. The CDR3 has 16 amino acids. Germline lookup yields CDR1 KGHSH and CDR2 LQKENI. CDR3 protein: CASSPNGGGRTDTQYF. The CDR3 DNA reads as TGTGCCAGCTCACCTAACGGCGGGGGTCGGACAGATACGCAGTATTTT. The complete variable domain, with remaining parts taken from reference TRBV18 and TRBJ2-3, reads NAGVMQNPRHLVRRRGQEARLRCSPMKGHSHVYWYRQLPEEGLKFMVYLQKENIIDESGMPKERFSAEFPKEGPSILRIQQVVRGDSAAYFCASSPNGGGRTDTQYFGPGTRLTVL.

V and J are TRBV28 and TRBJ1-2, with TRBD1 matching 9 bases. The CDR3 is 14 amino acids. CDR1 is MDHEN, CDR2 SYDVKM, per germline. V was pared by 4 bases and J by 8 bases, with 8 bases of the junction left unmatched. This CDR3 is CASSSGTGPVGYTF. CDR3 bases: TGTGCCAGCAGTTCCGGGACAGGGCCGGTGGGCTACACCTTC.